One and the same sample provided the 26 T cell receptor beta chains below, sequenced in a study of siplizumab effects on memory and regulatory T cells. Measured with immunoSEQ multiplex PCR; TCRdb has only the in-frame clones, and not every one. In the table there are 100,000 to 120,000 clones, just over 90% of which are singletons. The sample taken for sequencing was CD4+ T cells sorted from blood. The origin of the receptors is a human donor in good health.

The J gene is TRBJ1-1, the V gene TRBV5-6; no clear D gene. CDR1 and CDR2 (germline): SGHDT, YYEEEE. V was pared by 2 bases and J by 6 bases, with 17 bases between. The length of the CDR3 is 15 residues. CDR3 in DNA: TGTGCCAGCAGCTTTCAACGGGGTGGGTTCGCTGAAGCTTTCTTT. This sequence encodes CASSFQRGGFAEAFF.

The CDR3 coding sequence is TGTGCCTGGAGTGATGGACACTTTTCACCCCTCCACTTT. Translated, it gives CAWSDGHFSPLHF. This sequence joins TRBV30 and TRBJ1-6; D possibly corresponds to TRBD1 (5 bases). CDR3 length equals 13 residues. Germline assignment: CDR1 GTSNPN and CDR2 SVGIG (reference sequence). V lost 1 base, J lost 9 bases, and 10 bases lay in between.

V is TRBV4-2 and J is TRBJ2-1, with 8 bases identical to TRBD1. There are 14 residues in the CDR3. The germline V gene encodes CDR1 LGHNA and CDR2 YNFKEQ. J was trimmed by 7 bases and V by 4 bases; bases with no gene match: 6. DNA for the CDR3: TGTGCCAGCAGCCCCTGGGACAGGACTAATGAGCAGTTCTTC. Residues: CASSPWDRTNEQFF.

In DNA, the CDR3 is TGTGCCAGTGGACAGGGAGAGACCCAGTACTTC. Protein product: CASGQGETQYF. The gene calls are TRBV2 and TRBJ2-5, with 8 bases identical to TRBD1. The V gene's germline CDR1 is SNHLY and CDR2 FYNNEI. Germline trimming cut 9 bases from V and 4 bases from J; bases unmatched to any gene: 1. The CDR3 has 11 amino acids.

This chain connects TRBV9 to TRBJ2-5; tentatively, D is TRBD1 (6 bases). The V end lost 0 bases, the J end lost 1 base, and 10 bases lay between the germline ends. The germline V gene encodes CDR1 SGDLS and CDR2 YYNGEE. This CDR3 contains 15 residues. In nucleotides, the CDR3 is TGTGCCAGCAGCGTAGAGGGGACACGCCAAGAGACCCAGTACTTC. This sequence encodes CASSVEGTRQETQYF.

The CDR3 coding sequence is TGTGCCAGTAGAGATAGAGGGACCACCTACGAGCAGTACTTC. Amino acids: CASRDRGTTYEQYF. The J gene is TRBJ2-7, the V gene TRBV19; tentatively, D is TRBD1 or TRBD2 (5 bases each). The germline V gene has CDR1 LNHDA and CDR2 SQIVND (reference sequence). This CDR3 is 14 amino acids long. Trimming left V 6 bases short and J 2 bases short, with 14 bases between. The whole variable domain, filled in from reference TRBV19 and TRBJ2-7, reads DGGITQSPKYLFRKEGQNVTLSCEQNLNHDAMYWYRQDPGQGLRLIYYSQIVNDFQKGDIAEGYSVSREKKESFPLTVTSAQKNPTAFYLCASRDRGTTYEQYFGPGTRLTVT.

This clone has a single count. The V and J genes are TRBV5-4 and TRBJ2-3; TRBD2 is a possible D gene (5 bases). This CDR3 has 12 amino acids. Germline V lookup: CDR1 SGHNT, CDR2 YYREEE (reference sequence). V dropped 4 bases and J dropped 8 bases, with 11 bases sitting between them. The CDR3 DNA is TGTGCCAGCAGCCCGACACTAGGTACGCAGTATTTT. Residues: CASSPTLGTQYF. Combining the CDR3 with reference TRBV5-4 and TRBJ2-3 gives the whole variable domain ETGVTQSPTHLIKTRGQQVTLRCSSQSGHNTVSWYQQALGQGPQFIFQYYREEENGRGNFPPRFSGLQFPNYSSELNVNALELDDSALYLCASSPTLGTQYFGPGTRLTVL.

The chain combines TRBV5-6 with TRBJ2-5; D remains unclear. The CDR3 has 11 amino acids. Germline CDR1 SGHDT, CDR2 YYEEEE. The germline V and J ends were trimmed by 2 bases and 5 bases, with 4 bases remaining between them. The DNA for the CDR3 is TGTGCCAGCAGCTTTAGGGAGACCCAGTACTTC. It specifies CASSFRETQYF.

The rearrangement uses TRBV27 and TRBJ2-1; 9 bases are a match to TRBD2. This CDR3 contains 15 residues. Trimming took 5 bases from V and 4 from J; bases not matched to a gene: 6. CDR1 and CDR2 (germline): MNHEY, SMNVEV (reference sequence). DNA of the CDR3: TGTGCCAGCAGTCAACTAGCGGGTTTATACAATGAGCAGTTCTTC. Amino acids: CASSQLAGLYNEQFF.

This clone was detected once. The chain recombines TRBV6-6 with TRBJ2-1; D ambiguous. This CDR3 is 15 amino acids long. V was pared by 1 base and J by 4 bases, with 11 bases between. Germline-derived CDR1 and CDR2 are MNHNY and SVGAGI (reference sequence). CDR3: CASSYLSNQYNEQFF. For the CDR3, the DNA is TGTGCCAGCAGTTACTTGTCTAACCAGTACAATGAGCAGTTCTTC.

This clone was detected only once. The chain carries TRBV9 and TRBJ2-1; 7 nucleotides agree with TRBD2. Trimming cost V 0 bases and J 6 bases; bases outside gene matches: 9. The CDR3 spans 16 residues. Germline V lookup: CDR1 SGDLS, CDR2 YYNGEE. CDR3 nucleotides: TGTGCCAGCAGCGTAGAGACTAGCATCCCCAGCAATGAGCAGTTCTTC. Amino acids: CASSVETSIPSNEQFF.

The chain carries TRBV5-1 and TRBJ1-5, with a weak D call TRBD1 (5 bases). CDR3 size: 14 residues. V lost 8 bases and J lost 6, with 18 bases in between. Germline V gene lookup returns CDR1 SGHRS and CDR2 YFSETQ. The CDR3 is CARDLGKGSQPQHF. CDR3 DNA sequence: TGCGCCAGAGATCTTGGTAAGGGGAGTCAGCCCCAGCATTTT.

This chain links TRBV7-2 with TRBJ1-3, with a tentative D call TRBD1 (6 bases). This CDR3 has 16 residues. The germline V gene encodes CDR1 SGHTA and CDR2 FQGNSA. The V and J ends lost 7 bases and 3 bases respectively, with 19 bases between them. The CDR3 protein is CASNLPGGLSGNTIYF. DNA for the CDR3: TGTGCCAGCAACCTCCCCGGGGGCTTGAGTGGAAACACCATATATTTT. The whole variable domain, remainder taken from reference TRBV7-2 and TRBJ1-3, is GAGVSQSPSNKVTEKGKDVELRCDPISGHTALYWYRQSLGQGLEFLIYFQGNSAPDKSGLPSDRFSAERTGGSVSTLTIQRTQQEDSAVYLCASNLPGGLSGNTIYFGEGSWLTVV.

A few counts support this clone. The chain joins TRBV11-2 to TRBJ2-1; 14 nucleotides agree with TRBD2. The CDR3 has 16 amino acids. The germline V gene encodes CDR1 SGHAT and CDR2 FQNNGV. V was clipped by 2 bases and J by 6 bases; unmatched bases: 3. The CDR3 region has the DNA TGTGCCAGCAGCTTATGGACTAGCGGGAGGTTCAATGAGCAGTTCTTC. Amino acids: CASSLWTSGRFNEQFF.

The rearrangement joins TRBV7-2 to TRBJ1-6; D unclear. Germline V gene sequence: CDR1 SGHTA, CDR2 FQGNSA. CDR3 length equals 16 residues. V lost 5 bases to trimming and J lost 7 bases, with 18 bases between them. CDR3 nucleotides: TGTGCCAGCAGCCGCGCCGAGGGAAGTCGGAATTCACCCCTCCACTTT. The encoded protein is CASSRAEGSRNSPLHF.

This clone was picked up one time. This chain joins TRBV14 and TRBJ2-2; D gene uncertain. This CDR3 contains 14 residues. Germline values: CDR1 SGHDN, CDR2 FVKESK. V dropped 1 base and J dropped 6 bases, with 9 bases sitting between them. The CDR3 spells CASSQGVVAGELFF. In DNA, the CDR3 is TGTGCCAGCAGCCAAGGGGTGGTCGCCGGGGAGCTGTTTTTT.

CDR3 coding DNA: TGTGCCATCAGGGACGACAAGAAGTCATCCTACGAGCAGTACTTC. Translating it yields CAIRDDKKSSYEQYF. The chain uses TRBV10-3 and TRBJ2-7; D is unresolved. Germline V lookup: CDR1 ENHRY, CDR2 SYGVKD. V was pared by 6 bases and J by 1 base, with 16 bases between. CDR3 length equals 15 residues.

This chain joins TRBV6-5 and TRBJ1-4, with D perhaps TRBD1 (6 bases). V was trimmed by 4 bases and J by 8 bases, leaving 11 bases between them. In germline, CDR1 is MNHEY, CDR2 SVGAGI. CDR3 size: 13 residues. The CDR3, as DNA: TGTGCCAGCAGTTCCGGGGGCCGGGAAAAACTGTTTTTT. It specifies CASSSGGREKLFF.

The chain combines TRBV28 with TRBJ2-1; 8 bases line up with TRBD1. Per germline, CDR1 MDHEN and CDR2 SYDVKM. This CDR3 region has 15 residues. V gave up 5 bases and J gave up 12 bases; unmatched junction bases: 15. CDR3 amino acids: CASSPLGQGARWQFF. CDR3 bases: TGTGCCAGCAGTCCCCTCGGGCAGGGGGCCCGATGGCAGTTCTTC. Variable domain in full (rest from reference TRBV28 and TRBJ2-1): DVKVTQSSRYLVKRTGEKVFLECVQDMDHENMFWYRQDPGLGLRLIYFSYDVKMKEKGDIPEGYSVSREKKERFSLILESASTNQTSMYLCASSPLGQGARWQFFGPGTRLTVL.

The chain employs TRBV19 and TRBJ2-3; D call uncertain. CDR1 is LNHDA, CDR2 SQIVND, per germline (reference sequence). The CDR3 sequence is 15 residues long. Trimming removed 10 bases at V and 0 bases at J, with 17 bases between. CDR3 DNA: TGTGCCAAACCCAACGGCGTCAGTAGCACAGATACGCAGTATTTT. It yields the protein CAKPNGVSSTDTQYF.

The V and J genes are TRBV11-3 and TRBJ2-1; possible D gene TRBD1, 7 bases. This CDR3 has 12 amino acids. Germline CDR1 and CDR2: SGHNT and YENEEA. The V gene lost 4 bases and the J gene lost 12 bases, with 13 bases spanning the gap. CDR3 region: CASSSDRDWQFF. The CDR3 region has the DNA TGTGCCAGCAGCTCCGACAGGGACTGGCAGTTCTTC.

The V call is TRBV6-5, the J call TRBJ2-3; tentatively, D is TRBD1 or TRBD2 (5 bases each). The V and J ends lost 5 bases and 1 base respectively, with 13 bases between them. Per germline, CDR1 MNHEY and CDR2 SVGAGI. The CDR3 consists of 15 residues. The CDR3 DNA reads TGTGCCAGCAGTCTAGTGGGACGGCGCACAGATACGCAGTATTTT. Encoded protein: CASSLVGRRTDTQYF.

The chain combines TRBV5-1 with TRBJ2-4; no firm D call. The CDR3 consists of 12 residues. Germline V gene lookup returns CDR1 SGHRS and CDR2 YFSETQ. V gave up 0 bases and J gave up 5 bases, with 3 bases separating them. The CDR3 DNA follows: TGCGCCAGCAGCTTGGACCAAAACATTCAGTACTTC. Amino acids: CASSLDQNIQYF.

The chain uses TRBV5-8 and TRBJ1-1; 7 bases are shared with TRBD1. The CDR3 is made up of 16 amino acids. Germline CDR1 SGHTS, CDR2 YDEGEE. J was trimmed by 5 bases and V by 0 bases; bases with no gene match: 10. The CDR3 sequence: CASSLGQGARRTEAFF. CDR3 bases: TGTGCCAGCAGCTTGGGACAGGGCGCGCGGAGAACTGAAGCTTTCTTT.

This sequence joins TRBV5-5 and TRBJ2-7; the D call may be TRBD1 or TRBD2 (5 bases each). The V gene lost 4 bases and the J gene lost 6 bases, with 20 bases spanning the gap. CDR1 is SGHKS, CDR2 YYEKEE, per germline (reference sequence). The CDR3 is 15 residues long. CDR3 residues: CASSAPGTFALEQYF. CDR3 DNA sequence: TGTGCCAGCAGCGCACCCGGGACCTTTGCGCTCGAGCAGTACTTC. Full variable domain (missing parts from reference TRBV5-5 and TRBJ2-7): DAGVTQSPTHLIKTRGQQVTLRCSPISGHKSVSWYQQVLGQGPQFIFQYYEKEERGRGNFPDRFSARQFPNYSSELNVNALLLGDSALYLCASSAPGTFALEQYFGPGTRLTVT.

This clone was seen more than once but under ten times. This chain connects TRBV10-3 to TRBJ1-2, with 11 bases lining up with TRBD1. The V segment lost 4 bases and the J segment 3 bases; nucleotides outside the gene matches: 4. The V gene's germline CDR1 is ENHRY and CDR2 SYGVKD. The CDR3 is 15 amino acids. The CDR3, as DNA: TGTGCCATCAGTGGGACAGGGGGCGCTGACTATGGCTACACCTTC. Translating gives CAISGTGGADYGYTF.